What follows are 23 T cell receptor beta chains derived from one specimen sequenced in a study of monozygotic twins with cystic fibrosis. Sequenced by immunoSEQ multiplex PCR; TCRdb stores in-frame clones only, minus some. The sample contains about 17,000 clones, around 96% of which appear only once. Sequenced material: blood. The source of these receptors is a girl aged 2 to 9 with cystic fibrosis.

The CDR3 nucleotides are TGTGCCAGCAGCTTGGTCGGGGGGGCCTCGGACGAGCAGTACTTC. Protein: CASSLVGGASDEQYF. The chain uses TRBV5-6 and TRBJ2-7; 8 bases fit TRBD2. The CDR3 totals 15 residues. Germline V CDR1 and CDR2: SGHDT, YYEEEE. V shed 0 bases, J shed 5 bases, and the junction held 7 bases outside the gene matches.

This clone was seen just once. This chain joins TRBV9 and TRBJ2-3; 10 bases match TRBD2. The J segment lost 1 base and the V segment lost 10 bases, leaving 12 bases of the junction unmatched. Germline V lookup: CDR1 SGDLS, CDR2 YYNGEE. The CDR3 contains 16 residues. The CDR3 sequence: CARGAIAGGRTDTQYF. The CDR3 DNA follows: TGTGCCCGCGGTGCTATAGCGGGGGGACGCACAGATACGCAGTATTTT.

The chain recombines TRBV30 with TRBJ1-3, with D perhaps TRBD1 (5 bases). This CDR3 has 17 amino acids. The V and J ends lost 2 bases and 0 bases respectively, with 17 bases between them. Germline CDR1 reads GTSNPN; CDR2 reads SVGIG (reference sequence). The CDR3 here is CAWSYVGTTFSGNTIYF. The CDR3 nucleotides are TGTGCCTGGAGTTATGTAGGGACCACCTTCTCTGGAAACACCATATATTTT.

This clone has just one count. The rearrangement joins TRBV5-6 to TRBJ1-1; 7 nucleotides line up with TRBD1. V trimming: 2 bases; J trimming: 3 bases; junction bases outside the gene matches: 1. The CDR3 extends over 13 amino acids. Germline assignment: CDR1 SGHDT and CDR2 YYEEEE. This CDR3 is CASSFDRDTEAFF. CDR3 DNA sequence: TGTGCCAGCAGCTTCGACAGGGACACTGAAGCTTTCTTT.

This sequence joins TRBV27 and TRBJ1-2, with a possible D match to TRBD1 (6 bases). Germline V gives CDR1 MNHEY, CDR2 SMNVEV (reference sequence). The CDR3 contains 13 residues. Trimming removed 3 bases from V and 4 bases from J, with 9 bases in between. The CDR3 sequence: CASSFGGGYGYTF. For the CDR3, the DNA is TGTGCCAGCAGTTTTGGAGGGGGCTATGGCTACACCTTC.

The chain has TRBV7-2 and TRBJ2-7; 9 positions match TRBD2. The CDR3 totals 15 residues. Germline CDR1 SGHTA, CDR2 FQGNSA. After removal of 5 bases from V and 2 bases from J, the junction contained 7 bases not matched to a gene. CDR3 sequence (DNA): TGTGCCAGCAGCCCGACCGGGACTAGCACCTACGAGCAGTACTTC. Residues: CASSPTGTSTYEQYF. The entire variable domain, with the rest obtained from reference TRBV7-2 and TRBJ2-7, is as follows: GAGVSQSPSNKVTEKGKDVELRCDPISGHTALYWYRQSLGQGLEFLIYFQGNSAPDKSGLPSDRFSAERTGGSVSTLTIQRTQQEDSAVYLCASSPTGTSTYEQYFGPGTRLTVT.

This sequence joins TRBV7-8 and TRBJ1-1; D is ambiguous. The CDR3 sequence is 13 residues long. Looked up from germline, CDR1 is SGHVS and CDR2 is FQNEAQ. V lost 2 bases and J lost 1, with 5 bases in between. The chain's CDR3 is CASSLQENTEAFF. CDR3 DNA sequence: TGTGCCAGCAGCTTACAAGAGAACACTGAAGCTTTCTTT.

The CDR3: CASSEALWDGGYF. The CDR3, as DNA: TGTGCCAGCAGTGAAGCGCTTTGGGACGGGGGGTACTTC. V and J are TRBV2 and TRBJ2-4; possibly TRBD2 for D (6 bases). The CDR3 length is 13 residues. V was cut by 0 bases and J by 15 bases, with 15 bases left in between. Germline loops: CDR1 SNHLY, CDR2 FYNNEI.

This chain uses TRBV4-3 with TRBJ1-2, with TRBD1 matching 8 bases. V dropped 3 bases and J dropped 4; count of bases not matched to a gene: 7. CDR3 length: 15 residues. CDR1 and CDR2 (germline): LGHNA, YSLEER. The CDR3 spells CASSHGTGSFYGYTF. The CDR3 DNA sequence: TGCGCCAGCAGCCACGGGACAGGAAGTTTCTATGGCTACACCTTC.

This chain links TRBV19 with TRBJ1-3; D call uncertain. The CDR3 is 14 residues long. Trimming pared 7 bases from V and 1 base from J, leaving 11 bases between. From germline, CDR1 is LNHDA and CDR2 SQIVND (reference sequence). The CDR3 protein is CASNTEHSGNTIYF. CDR3 nucleotides: TGTGCCAGTAACACAGAGCATTCTGGAAACACCATATATTTT.

The chain has TRBV29-1 and TRBJ2-3, with no clear D. Germline CDR1 SQVTM, CDR2 ANQGSEA. With 4 bases removed from V and 2 bases from J, the gap between germline ends came to 13 bases. The CDR3 has 14 residues. CDR3 amino acids: CSVGSGSYTDTQYF. Written as DNA, the CDR3 is TGCAGCGTTGGATCGGGCAGCTACACAGATACGCAGTATTTT.

V gene TRBV7-2 combines with J gene TRBJ1-4; 7 bases fit TRBD1. The V gene end was trimmed by 1 base and the J gene end by 6 bases; junction bases not matched to a gene: 2. The V gene's germline CDR1 is SGHTA and CDR2 FQGNSA. The CDR3 consists of 14 residues. CDR3 sequence: CASSLGTGDEKLFF. The CDR3 bases are TGTGCCAGCAGCTTAGGGACAGGTGATGAAAAACTGTTTTTT.

This sequence joins TRBV5-1 and TRBJ2-3; D call uncertain. CDR3 size: 17 residues. Trimming took off 6 bases at V and 0 bases at J, with 20 bases between the two ends. The germline gives CDR1 SGHRS, CDR2 YFSETQ. The CDR3 loop reads CASTKRDTFASTDTQYF. The CDR3 DNA is TGCGCCAGCACCAAAAGGGATACGTTCGCTAGCACAGATACGCAGTATTTT.

There are a few counts of this clone. This chain connects TRBV4-1 to TRBJ2-2; either TRBD1 or TRBD2 may supply D (5 bases each). Looked up from germline, CDR1 is MGHRA and CDR2 is YSYEKL. This CDR3 is 17 amino acids long. The ends were cut back, 0 bases at V and 0 bases at J, with 11 bases in the middle. CDR3 loop: CASSQDAGATNTGELFF. CDR3 in DNA: TGCGCCAGCAGCCAAGATGCCGGGGCTACGAACACCGGGGAGCTGTTTTTT.

This clone was recorded once. The V call is TRBV10-3, the J call TRBJ1-5; tentative D call: TRBD1 (6 bases). Deletions cut 5 bases from V and 0 bases from J, with 8 bases between. Germline values: CDR1 ENHRY, CDR2 SYGVKD. This CDR3 comprises 14 residues. CDR3 region: CAISQGYSNQPQHF. Here the CDR3 DNA reads TGTGCCATCAGTCAGGGGTATAGCAATCAGCCCCAGCATTTT.

In its sample, this clone was seen once. The chain couples TRBV6-6 to TRBJ1-3; 8 bases map to TRBD1. CDR3 length: 15 amino acids. V gave up 6 bases and J gave up 2 bases; unmatched junction bases: 6. The V gene's germline CDR1 is MNHNY and CDR2 SVGAGI (reference sequence). This chain's CDR3 is CASSPTTGAGNTIYF. The DNA for the CDR3 is TGTGCCAGCAGCCCCACGACAGGGGCTGGAAACACCATATATTTT.

V gene TRBV5-4 combines with J gene TRBJ1-1; D possibly corresponds to TRBD1 (6 bases). Germline V gene data show CDR1 as SGHNT and CDR2 as YYREEE (reference sequence). CDR3 length: 17 residues. The V end was cut by 1 base, the J end by 0 bases, with 16 bases between. The CDR3 DNA follows: TGTGCCAGCAGCTTGAGGGGCACAGGGTTGGTGAACACTGAAGCTTTCTTT. It is translated as CASSLRGTGLVNTEAFF.

The rearrangement links TRBV5-1 to TRBJ1-4; perhaps TRBD1 as D (5 bases). CDR3 length: 14 residues. CDR1 SGHRS and CDR2 YFSETQ come from the germline V gene. Trimming shortened V by 4 bases and J by 3 bases, and 10 bases separated the two germline ends. The CDR3 DNA follows: TGCGCCAGCAGCCGGGACGCCGCTAATGAAAAACTGTTTTTT. Amino acids: CASSRDAANEKLFF.

The V and J genes are TRBV5-5 and TRBJ2-7; 8 positions agree with TRBD1. Germline V gene sequence: CDR1 SGHKS, CDR2 YYEKEE (reference sequence). There are 16 residues in the CDR3. J was trimmed by 4 bases and V by 0 bases; bases with no gene match: 9. In DNA, the CDR3 is TGTGCCAGCAGCTTGGATACCGGACAGGGCAGTTACGAGCAGTACTTC. This encodes CASSLDTGQGSYEQYF.

The CDR3 nucleotides read TGTGCCAGCAGTGAAAACAGGGGTATCTATGGCTACACCTTC. Encoded protein: CASSENRGIYGYTF. The V and J genes are TRBV25-1 and TRBJ1-2, with 7 bases that match TRBD1. V shed 2 bases and J 4 bases; nucleotides not matched to a gene: 4. In germline, CDR1 is MGHDK, CDR2 SYGVNS. CDR3 size: 14 residues.

The rearrangement joins TRBV6-6 to TRBJ1-5; 9 nucleotides line up with TRBD1. With V trimmed by 6 bases and J by 7 bases, 13 bases remained unmatched. Germline V CDR1 and CDR2: MNHNY, SVGAGI (reference sequence). CDR3 length: 16 residues. CDR3 DNA: TGTGCCAGCAGGTGGGCCGACAGGGGGTCAGGGCAGCCCCAGCATTTT. This gives the protein CASRWADRGSGQPQHF.

CDR3 region: CASRYSGGSSEAFF. Written as DNA, the CDR3 is TGTGCCAGCAGGTATTCGGGCGGAAGTTCTGAAGCTTTCTTT. The J gene is TRBJ1-1, the V gene TRBV2; D remains unclear. Germline CDR1 reads SNHLY; CDR2 reads FYNNEI. Trimming stripped 6 bases from V and 6 bases from J, with 17 bases between. This CDR3 comprises 14 residues.

V usage is TRBV19 and J usage is TRBJ1-2; TRBD1 might be the D (6 bases). There are 12 residues in the CDR3. V dropped 4 bases and J dropped 7 bases, with 10 bases sitting between them. The germline CDR1 and CDR2 sequences are LNHDA and SQIVND (reference sequence). The CDR3 DNA follows: TGTGCCAGTAGTAGTTACAGGGTTGGCTACACCTTC. Protein: CASSSYRVGYTF.